This entry is about one TCR beta chain. Antigen unknown. This specimen comes from a study of T cell responses to AZD1222 COVID-19 vaccine. The table came from immunoSEQ multiplex PCR; TCRdb's copy has only in-frame clones and leaves some out. The table lists 96,000 or so clones, almost 90% of them singletons. This CDR3 region has 15 residues. Losses at the gene ends were 2 bases for V and 6 bases for J; bases not matched to a gene: 6. Germline values: CDR1 LGHDT, CDR2 YNNKEL (reference sequence). Overall study results and limits: White British ancestry dominated among donors, who included more females, and clonal diversity was possibly underestimated. Scientists sampled the repertoires only once the peak T cell response had passed.

The gene calls are TRBV3-1 (or the pseudogene TRBV3-2) and TRBJ2-1, with 8 bases identical to TRBD2. The receptor comes from an adult in good health. This sample comprised peripheral blood, obtained on day 0 of AZD1222 vaccination. Here the CDR3 DNA reads TGTGCCAGCAGCCAATTCCCGGGAGGGGGCAATGAGCAGTTCTTC. It codes for CASSQFPGGGNEQFF.